The present TCR beta chain was sequenced within a study of cytotoxic CD8 clonotypes in ibrutinib-treated CLL. Study context: The cohort had about a dozen relapsed/refractory and over 14 treatment-naive patients, 17 to 18 IGHV unmutated.

TCR beta libraries used roughly 1.8 micrograms of DNA from cryopreserved PBMCs. The V end was cut by 1 base, the J end by 5 bases, with 5 bases between. This CDR3 has 12 amino acids. Germline V gives CDR1 MNHEY, CDR2 SVGAGI. The count of this clone is one. Its antigen is still unknown. General observations from the study: Clonality, elevated at ibrutinib response, dropped back toward baseline at progression.

Clones were sequenced by immunoSEQ multiplex PCR, and TCRdb holds only the in-frame ones, with some missing. This sample carries approximately 350,000 clones, about 64% of them seen once, and the ten largest clones take around 6.3%. This clonotype originated in a human donor with chronic lymphocytic leukemia. This chain connects TRBV6-5 to TRBJ2-5; D call uncertain. The material was PBMCs, obtained after 36 months of ibrutinib treatment. In DNA form, the CDR3 reads TGTGCCAGCAGTTACTATGGGGAGACCCAGTACTTC. Translation gives CASSYYGETQYF.